This T cell receptor beta chain originates from a study of TIL therapy for anti-PD-1-resistant metastatic lung cancer. Sequencing used immunoSEQ v3. Each library reached some 2 million read pairs, or roughly 4.5-6.5 million at deep level. Assay used: immunoSEQ multiplex PCR; TCRdb lists only in-frame clones, some missing. There are approximately 20,000 clones in the sample; almost 80% occur only once, and 6% to 9.5% lies in the top ten. Time point defined: pre-treatment sample, taken before nivolumab and TIL therapy. Only one count was recorded for this clone. Its target is not known. Overall study results and limits: TIL clonotype persistence in blood showed no apparent association with response.

CDR3 length: 12 residues. The V gene's germline CDR1 is SQVTM and CDR2 ANQGSEA. With 4 bases removed from V and 5 bases from J, the gap between germline ends came to 11 bases. This sample comprised blood, obtained at baseline. The sequence was collected from a person between 25 and 80 years old with non-small cell lung cancer. This chain links TRBV29-1 with TRBJ2-5, with D possibly TRBD1 on 6 matching bases. The CDR3 loop reads CSVGSGEETQYF. Here the CDR3 DNA reads TGCAGCGTTGGGTCAGGGGAGGAGACCCAGTACTTC.